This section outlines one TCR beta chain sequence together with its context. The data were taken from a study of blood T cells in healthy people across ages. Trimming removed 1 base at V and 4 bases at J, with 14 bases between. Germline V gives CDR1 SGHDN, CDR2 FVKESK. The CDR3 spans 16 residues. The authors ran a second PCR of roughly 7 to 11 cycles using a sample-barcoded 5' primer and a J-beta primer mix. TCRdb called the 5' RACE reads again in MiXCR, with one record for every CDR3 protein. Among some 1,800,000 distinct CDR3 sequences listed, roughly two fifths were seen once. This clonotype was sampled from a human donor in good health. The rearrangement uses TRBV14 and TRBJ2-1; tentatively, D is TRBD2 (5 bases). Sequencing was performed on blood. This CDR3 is CASSQVERPDYNEQFF. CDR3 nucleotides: TGTGCCAGCAGCCAAGTAGAGCGGCCAGATTACAATGAGCAGTTCTTC.